This paragraph reports one T cell receptor beta chain. Its cognate antigen is unknown. Germline-derived CDR1 and CDR2 are SEHNR and FQNEAQ (reference sequence). The CDR3 is 14 residues long. Trimming took 8 bases from V and 0 from J; bases not matched to a gene: 6. Using immunoSEQ multiplex PCR, the repertoire was profiled, and TCRdb retains in-frame clones only, with some absent. Of some 100,000 clones in the sample, roughly 93% were seen once. The sample is drawn from a study of graft-versus-host responses after intestinal transplantation. Whole-study findings and limits: Peak GvH clone levels in circulation were associated with early post-transplant HvG declines.

This chain links TRBV7-9 with TRBJ1-1; 7 bases are shared with TRBD1. This specimen was unstimulated CD8+ T cells sorted from spleen or lymph node cells, taken before transplant. The clonotype comes from a human donor who was the organ donor for an intestinal transplant. The CDR3 loop is CASDRTGVNTEAFF. In DNA, the CDR3 is TGTGCCAGCGACCGGACAGGAGTGAACACTGAAGCTTTCTTT.